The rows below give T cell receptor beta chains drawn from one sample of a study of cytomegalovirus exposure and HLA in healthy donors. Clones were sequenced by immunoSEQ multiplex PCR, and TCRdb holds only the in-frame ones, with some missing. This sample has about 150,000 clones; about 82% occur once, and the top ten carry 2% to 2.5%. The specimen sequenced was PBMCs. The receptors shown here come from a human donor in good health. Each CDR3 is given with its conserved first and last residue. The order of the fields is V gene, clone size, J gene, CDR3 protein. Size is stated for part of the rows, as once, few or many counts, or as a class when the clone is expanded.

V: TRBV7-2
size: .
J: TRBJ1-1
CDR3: CASSLGQTGKRSEAFF

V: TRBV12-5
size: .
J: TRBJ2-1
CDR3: CASGFGSGGSNEQFF

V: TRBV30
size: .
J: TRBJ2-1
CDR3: CAWMRVSGEQFF

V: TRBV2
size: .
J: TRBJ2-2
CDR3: CASSAMAGNTGELFF

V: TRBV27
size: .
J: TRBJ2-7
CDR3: CASSKDRVEYF

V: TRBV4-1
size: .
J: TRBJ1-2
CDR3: CASRGTPDLYGYTF

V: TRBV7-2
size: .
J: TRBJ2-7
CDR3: CASSFSAGTGYEQYF

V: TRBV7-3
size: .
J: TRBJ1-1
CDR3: CASSINRNTEAFF

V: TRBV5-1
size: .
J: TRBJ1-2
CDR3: CASSLGTGELGGYTF

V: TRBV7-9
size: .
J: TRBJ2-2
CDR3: CASSTTGTGGTGELFF

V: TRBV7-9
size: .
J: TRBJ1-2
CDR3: CASSFGQGTNYGYTF

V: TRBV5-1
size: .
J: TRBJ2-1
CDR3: CASSFLLAGDYYNEQFF

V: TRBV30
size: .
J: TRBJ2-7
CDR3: CASGQGTYEQYF

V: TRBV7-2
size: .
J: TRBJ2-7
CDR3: CASSLLAYEQYF

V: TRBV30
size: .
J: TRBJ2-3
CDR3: CAWSVLASLSDTQYF

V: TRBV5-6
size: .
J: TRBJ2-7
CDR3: CASSLGTGYEQYF

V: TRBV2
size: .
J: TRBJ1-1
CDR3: CASSEAAGTVNTEAFF

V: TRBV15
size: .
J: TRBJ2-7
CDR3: CATSRGTETYEQYF

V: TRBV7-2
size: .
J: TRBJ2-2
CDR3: CASSFNRGQAGELFF

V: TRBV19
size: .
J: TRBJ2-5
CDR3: CASSTPTGLAGGRTQYF

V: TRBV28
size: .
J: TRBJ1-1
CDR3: CASSLPTANTEAFF

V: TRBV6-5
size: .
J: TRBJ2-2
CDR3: CASSIQGTGELFF

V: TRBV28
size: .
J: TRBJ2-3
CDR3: CATTSRMYTDTQYF

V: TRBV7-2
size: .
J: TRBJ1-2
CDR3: CASSLAGSYGYTF

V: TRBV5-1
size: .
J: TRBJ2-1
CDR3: CASSSGLSSSYNEQFF

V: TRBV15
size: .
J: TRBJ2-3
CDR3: CATLVGGQENTQYF

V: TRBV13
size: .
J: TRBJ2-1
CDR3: CASSLKGGGAIIEQFF

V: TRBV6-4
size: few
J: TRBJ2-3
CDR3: CASSEAGDSTDTQYF

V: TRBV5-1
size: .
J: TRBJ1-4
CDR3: CASCRLEATNEKLFF

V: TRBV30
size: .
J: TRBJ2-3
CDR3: CAWSVLGATDTQYF

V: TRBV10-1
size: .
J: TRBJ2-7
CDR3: CASSATSESYEQYF

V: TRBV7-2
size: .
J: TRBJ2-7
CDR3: CASSFDTGVTYEQYF

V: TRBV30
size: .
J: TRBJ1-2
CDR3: CAWSRDRPRVGYTF

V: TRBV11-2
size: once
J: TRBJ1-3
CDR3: CASSLGTGKLGNTIYF

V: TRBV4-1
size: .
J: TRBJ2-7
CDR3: CASSPSTGVVGEQYF

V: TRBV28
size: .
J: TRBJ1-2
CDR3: CASSQTGYGYTF

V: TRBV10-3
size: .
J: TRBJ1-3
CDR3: CAIRGTGNTIYF

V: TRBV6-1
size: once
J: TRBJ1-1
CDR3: CASSNKIRNTEAFF

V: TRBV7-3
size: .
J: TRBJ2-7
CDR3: CASSPTGGRAEGQYF

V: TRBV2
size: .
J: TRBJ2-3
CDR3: CASSEQSGYRGDTDTQYF

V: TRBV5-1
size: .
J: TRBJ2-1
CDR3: CASSLIAGRDNEQFF

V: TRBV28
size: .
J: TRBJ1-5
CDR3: CASSTRGGSANQPQHF

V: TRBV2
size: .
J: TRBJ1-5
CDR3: CASSVISPLLIESQHF

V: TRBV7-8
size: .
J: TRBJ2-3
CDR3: CASSLGQALTSTDTQYF

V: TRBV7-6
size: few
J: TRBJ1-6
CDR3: CASSPTRRDSGSPLHF

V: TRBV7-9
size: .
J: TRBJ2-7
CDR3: CASSRTGTSGRASF

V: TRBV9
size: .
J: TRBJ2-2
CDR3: CASSVAPGELFF

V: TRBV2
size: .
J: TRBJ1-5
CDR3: CASSFLQGSNQPQHF

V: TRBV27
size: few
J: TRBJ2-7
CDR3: CASRGGPLYEQYF

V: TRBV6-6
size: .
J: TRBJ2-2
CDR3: CASSLRTGNTGELFF

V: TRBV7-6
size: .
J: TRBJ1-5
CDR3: CASSLGVGTGAYQPQHF

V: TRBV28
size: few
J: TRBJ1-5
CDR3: CASIVSRGNQPQHF

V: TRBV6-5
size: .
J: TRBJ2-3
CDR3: CASSKLDTQYF

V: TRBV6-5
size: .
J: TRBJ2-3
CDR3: CASQPGLATDTQYF

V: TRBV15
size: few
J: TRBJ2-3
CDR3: CATSRVAGGFGRTDTQYF

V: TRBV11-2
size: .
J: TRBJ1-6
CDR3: CASSLAEAGVRLYNSPLHF

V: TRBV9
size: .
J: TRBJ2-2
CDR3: CASSFRDLANTGELFF

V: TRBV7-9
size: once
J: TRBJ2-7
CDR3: CASSLAGHRDSRGEQYF

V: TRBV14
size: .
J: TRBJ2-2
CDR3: CASSQKGLLNTGELFF